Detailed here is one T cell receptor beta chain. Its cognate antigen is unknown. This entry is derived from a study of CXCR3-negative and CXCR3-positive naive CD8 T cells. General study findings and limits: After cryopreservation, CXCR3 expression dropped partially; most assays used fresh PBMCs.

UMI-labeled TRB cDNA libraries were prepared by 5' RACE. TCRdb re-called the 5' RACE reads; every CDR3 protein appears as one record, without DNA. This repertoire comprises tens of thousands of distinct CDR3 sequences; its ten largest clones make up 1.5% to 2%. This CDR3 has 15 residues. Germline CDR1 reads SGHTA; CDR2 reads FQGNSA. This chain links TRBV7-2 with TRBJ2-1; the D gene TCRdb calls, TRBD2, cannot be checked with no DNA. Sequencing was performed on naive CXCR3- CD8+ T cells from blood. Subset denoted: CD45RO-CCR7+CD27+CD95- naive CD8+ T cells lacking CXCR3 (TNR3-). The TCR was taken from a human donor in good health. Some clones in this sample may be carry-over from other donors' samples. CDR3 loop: CASSFTSGPYNEQFF.